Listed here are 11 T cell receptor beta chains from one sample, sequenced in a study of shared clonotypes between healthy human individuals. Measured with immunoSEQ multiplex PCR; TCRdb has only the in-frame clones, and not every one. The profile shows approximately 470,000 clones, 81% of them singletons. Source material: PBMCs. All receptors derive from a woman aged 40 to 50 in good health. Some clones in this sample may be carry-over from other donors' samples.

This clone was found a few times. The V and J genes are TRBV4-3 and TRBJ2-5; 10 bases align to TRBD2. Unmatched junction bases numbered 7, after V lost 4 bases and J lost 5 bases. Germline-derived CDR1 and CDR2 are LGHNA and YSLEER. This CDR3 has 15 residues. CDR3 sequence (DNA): TGCGCCAGCAGCCCTCAGCTAGCGGGAGTTGAGACCCAGTACTTC. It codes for CASSPQLAGVETQYF.

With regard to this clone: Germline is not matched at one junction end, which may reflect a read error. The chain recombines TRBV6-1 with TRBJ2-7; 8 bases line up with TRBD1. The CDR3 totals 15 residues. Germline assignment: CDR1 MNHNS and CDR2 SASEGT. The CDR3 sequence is CASSERAGGSYERYF. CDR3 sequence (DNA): TGTGCCAGCAGTGAAAGGGCAGGGGGCTCCTACGAGCGGTACTTC.

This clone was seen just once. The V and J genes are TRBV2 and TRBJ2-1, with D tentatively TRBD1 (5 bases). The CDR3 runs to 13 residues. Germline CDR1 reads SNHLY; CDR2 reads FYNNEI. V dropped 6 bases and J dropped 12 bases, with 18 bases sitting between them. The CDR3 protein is CASSARGRVGQFF. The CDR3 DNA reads TGTGCCAGCAGCGCTCGAGGCAGGGTAGGGCAGTTCTTC.

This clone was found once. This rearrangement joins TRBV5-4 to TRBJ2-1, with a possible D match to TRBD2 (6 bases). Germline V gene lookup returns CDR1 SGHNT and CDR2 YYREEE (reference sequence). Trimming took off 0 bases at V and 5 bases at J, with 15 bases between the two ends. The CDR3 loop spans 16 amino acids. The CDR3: CASSLALGTGDNEQFF. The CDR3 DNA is TGTGCCAGCAGCTTGGCCCTAGGGACGGGAGACAATGAGCAGTTCTTC.

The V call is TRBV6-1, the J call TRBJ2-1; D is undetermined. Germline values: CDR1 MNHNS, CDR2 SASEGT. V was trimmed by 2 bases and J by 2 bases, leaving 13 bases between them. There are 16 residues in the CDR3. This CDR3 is CASSESDGPPYNEQFF. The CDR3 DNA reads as TGTGCCAGCAGTGAATCGGACGGCCCACCCTACAATGAGCAGTTCTTC.

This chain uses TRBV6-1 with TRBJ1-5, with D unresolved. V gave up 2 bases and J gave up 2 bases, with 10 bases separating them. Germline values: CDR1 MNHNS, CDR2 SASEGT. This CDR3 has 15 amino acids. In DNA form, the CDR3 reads TGTGCCAGCAGTGAACAACCCCTTGGCAATCAGCCCCAGCATTTT. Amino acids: CASSEQPLGNQPQHF.

The CDR3 bases are TGTGCCAGCAGTGACGGACGGACCTACGAGCAGTACTTC. Amino acid sequence: CASSDGRTYEQYF. The genes are TRBV6-1 and TRBJ2-7; D uncertain. CDR1 MNHNS and CDR2 SASEGT come from the germline V gene. The V gene lost 3 bases and the J gene lost 2 bases, with 8 bases spanning the gap. This CDR3 region has 13 residues.

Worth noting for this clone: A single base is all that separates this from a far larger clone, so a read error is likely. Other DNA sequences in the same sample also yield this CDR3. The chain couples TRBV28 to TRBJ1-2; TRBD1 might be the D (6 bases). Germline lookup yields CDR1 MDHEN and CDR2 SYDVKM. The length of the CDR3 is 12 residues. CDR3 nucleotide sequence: TGCGCCAGCAGTTCACAGGGATCTGGCTACACCTTC. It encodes CASSSQGSGYTF.

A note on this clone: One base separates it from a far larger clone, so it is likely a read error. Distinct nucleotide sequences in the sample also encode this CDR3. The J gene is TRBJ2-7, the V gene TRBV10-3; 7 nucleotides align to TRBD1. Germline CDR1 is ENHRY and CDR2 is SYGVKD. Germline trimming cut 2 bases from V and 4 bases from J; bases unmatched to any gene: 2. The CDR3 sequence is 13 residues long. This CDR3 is CAISETGAYEQYF. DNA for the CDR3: TGTGCCATCAGTGAGACAGGGGCATACGAGCAGTACTTC.

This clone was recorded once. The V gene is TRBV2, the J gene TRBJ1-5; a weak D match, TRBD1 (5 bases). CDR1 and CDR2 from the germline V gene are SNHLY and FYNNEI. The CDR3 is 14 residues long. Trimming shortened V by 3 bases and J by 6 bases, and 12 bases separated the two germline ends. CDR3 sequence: CASSDKSGTQPQHF. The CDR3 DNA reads TGTGCCAGCAGTGATAAATCAGGGACTCAGCCCCAGCATTTT.

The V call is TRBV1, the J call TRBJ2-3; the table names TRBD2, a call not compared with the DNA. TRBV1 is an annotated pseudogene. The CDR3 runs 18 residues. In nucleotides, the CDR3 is TGCACCAGCAGCCAAGAAAAAGTCCTAGCGGGGGCCACAGATACGCAGTATTTT. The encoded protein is CTSSQEKVLAGATDTQYF.